The 17 T cell receptor beta chains below come from one sample, sequenced in a study of blood T cell repertoires in COVID-19. The repertoire was sequenced with immunoSEQ multiplex PCR; TCRdb's copy has only in-frame clones and lacks some. The table records about 170,000 clones, about 88% of them present only once. Sequencing was performed on peripheral blood. These TCRs come from a woman aged 80 or over in a cohort sampled during active or convalescent COVID-19.

The chain has TRBV5-6 and TRBJ1-3; D gene uncertain. Germline CDR1 reads SGHDT; CDR2 reads YYEEEE. V lost 4 bases and J lost 0, with 8 bases in between. This CDR3 region has 14 residues. CDR3 in amino acids: CASSRRGSGNTIYF. As DNA, the CDR3 is TGTGCCAGCAGCAGACGGGGCTCTGGAAACACCATATATTTT.

The J gene is TRBJ1-2, the V gene TRBV10-3; TRBD1 aligns across 9 bases. The CDR3 extends over 18 amino acids. V was pared by 10 bases and J by 0 bases, with 18 bases of the junction left unmatched. In germline, CDR1 is ENHRY, CDR2 SYGVKD. CDR3 in DNA: TGTGCCACCGCCCGCGGGACAGGGAATTTGAGTACTAACTATGGCTACACCTTC. As protein: CATARGTGNLSTNYGYTF.

This clone has only a few counts. The V and J genes are TRBV7-9 and TRBJ1-5; 10 bases are shared with TRBD1. V was pared by 4 bases and J by 5 bases, with 8 bases of the junction left unmatched. The CDR3 is 16 amino acids. From germline, CDR1 is SEHNR and CDR2 FQNEAQ (reference sequence). CDR3 protein: CASSSDRGPRHQPQHF. Written as DNA, the CDR3 is TGTGCCAGCAGCTCCGACAGGGGGCCTAGGCATCAGCCCCAGCATTTT.

V gene TRBV5-4 combines with J gene TRBJ1-4, with 9 bases identical to TRBD1. After removal of 3 bases from V and 7 bases from J, the junction contained 7 bases not matched to a gene. The CDR3 consists of 15 residues. CDR1 and CDR2 from the germline V gene are SGHNT and YYREEE (reference sequence). CDR3 in DNA: TGTGCCAGCAGCTCACCGGGACAGGGAAGTGAAAAACTGTTTTTT. Translated: CASSSPGQGSEKLFF.

This clone has just one count. The gene calls are TRBV5-4 and TRBJ2-7; 8 bases map to TRBD2. This CDR3 region has 15 residues. Germline V gene sequence: CDR1 SGHNT, CDR2 YYREEE (reference sequence). V lost 3 bases to trimming and J lost 5 bases; unmatched junction nucleotides: 10. The CDR3 region is CASSSPGGLVHEQYF. CDR3 in DNA: TGTGCCAGCAGCTCCCCTGGGGGACTAGTCCACGAGCAGTACTTC.

The table lists this clone with a count of one. This chain uses TRBV27 with TRBJ2-2; 11 bases align to TRBD2. V dropped 6 bases and J dropped 1; count of bases not matched to a gene: 1. This CDR3 contains 15 residues. Germline V CDR1 and CDR2: MNHEY, SMNVEV (reference sequence). Written as DNA, the CDR3 is TGTGCCAGCAGACTAGCGGGGGAGAACACCGGGGAGCTGTTTTTT. Protein: CASRLAGENTGELFF.

The chain couples TRBV30 to TRBJ1-2; 10 bases fit TRBD1. The length of the CDR3 is 14 residues. Germline-derived CDR1 and CDR2 are GTSNPN and SVGIG (reference sequence). The V and J ends lost 5 bases and 5 bases, in that order; junction bases with no gene match: 8. The CDR3 here is CAWARDRGGYGYTF. Here the CDR3 DNA reads TGTGCCTGGGCAAGGGACAGGGGAGGGTATGGCTACACCTTC.

The CDR3 DNA sequence: TGTGCCAGCAGCTCGATAGCGGGGGAAACCTACGAGCAGTACTTC. Amino acid sequence: CASSSIAGETYEQYF. This chain links TRBV7-2 with TRBJ2-7; 9 bases match TRBD2. The CDR3 extends over 15 amino acids. V lost 4 bases, J lost 2 bases, and 6 bases stayed unmatched. CDR1 is SGHTA, CDR2 FQGNSA, per germline.

The chain employs TRBV3-1 (or the pseudogene TRBV3-2) and TRBJ2-5; 11 bases match TRBD1. V lost 3 bases and J lost 5; bases outside the gene matches: 5. This CDR3 has 15 residues. The germline V gene has CDR1 LGHDT and CDR2 YNNKEL (reference sequence). The CDR3 sequence: CASSQMGQGGETQYF. As DNA, the CDR3 is TGTGCCAGCAGCCAGATGGGACAGGGGGGGGAGACCCAGTACTTC.

CDR3 DNA: TGTGCCACCAGCAGGACTAGCGGGAGCCAAACAGATACGCAGTATTTT. It specifies CATSRTSGSQTDTQYF. The chain combines TRBV24-1 with TRBJ2-3; 13 bases match TRBD2. Trimming at V came to 7 bases and at J to 3 bases, leaving 6 bases not matched to a gene. The germline V gene has CDR1 KGHDR and CDR2 SFDVKD. There are 16 residues in the CDR3.

V is TRBV7-8 and J is TRBJ2-2; D is possibly TRBD2 (5 bases). Trimming took 5 bases from V and 5 from J, leaving 12 bases between them. The CDR3 runs to 14 residues. Germline-derived CDR1 and CDR2 are SGHVS and FQNEAQ. CDR3: CASSLRTLTGELFF. CDR3 nucleotides: TGTGCCAGCAGCCTGCGGACTCTAACCGGGGAGCTGTTTTTT.

The chain employs TRBV9 and TRBJ1-4; TRBD1 aligns across 12 bases. Germline trimming cut 3 bases from V and 8 bases from J; bases unmatched to any gene: 11. The CDR3 length is 17 residues. Germline loops: CDR1 SGDLS, CDR2 YYNGEE. The CDR3 sequence is CASSASRDRGRREKLFF. The DNA of the CDR3 is TGTGCCAGCAGCGCCTCCCGGGACAGGGGGCGCCGGGAAAAACTGTTTTTT. Drawing the rest from reference TRBV9 and TRBJ1-4, the complete variable domain is DSGVTQTPKHLITATGQRVTLRCSPRSGDLSVYWYQQSLDQGLQFLIQYYNGEERAKGNILERFSAQQFPDLHSELNLSSLELGDSALYFCASSASRDRGRREKLFFGSGTQLSVL.

The gene calls are TRBV5-7 and TRBJ1-3; D not resolved. TRBV5-7 is noted as an ORF with a role that remains uncertain. There are 16 residues in the CDR3. The V end lost 2 bases, the J end lost 0 bases, and 12 bases lay between the germline ends. The CDR3 region has the DNA TGTGCCAGCAGCTTTACCGCCAGAAGCTCTGGAAACACCATATATTTT. Translated, it gives CASSFTARSSGNTIYF.

A single count supports this clone. V is TRBV7-2 and J is TRBJ2-1; the match to TRBD2 covers 8 bases. Trimming removed 3 bases from V and 8 bases from J; junction bases left unmatched: 9. The CDR3 is 15 amino acids. Looked up from germline, CDR1 is SGHTA and CDR2 is FQGNSA. CDR3 bases: TGTGCCAGCAGCTTCCGGACTAGCTGGCAATATGAGCAGTTCTTC. Its translation: CASSFRTSWQYEQFF. The whole variable domain, remainder taken from reference TRBV7-2 and TRBJ2-1, is GAGVSQSPSNKVTEKGKDVELRCDPISGHTALYWYRQSLGQGLEFLIYFQGNSAPDKSGLPSDRFSAERTGGSVSTLTIQRTQQEDSAVYLCASSFRTSWQYEQFFGPGTRLTVL.

This rearrangement joins TRBV5-1 to TRBJ2-1, with D perhaps matching TRBD2 (7 bases). The V gene's germline CDR1 is SGHRS and CDR2 YFSETQ. The CDR3 has 15 amino acids. V lost 0 bases and J 1 base, leaving 8 bases between the germline ends. The DNA for the CDR3 is TGCGCCAGCAGCTTGGAGGGGGGGTCCTACAATGAGCAGTTCTTC. Protein product: CASSLEGGSYNEQFF. Variable domain in full (rest from reference TRBV5-1 and TRBJ2-1): KAGVTQTPRYLIKTRGQQVTLSCSPISGHRSVSWYQQTPGQGLQFLFEYFSETQRNKGNFPGRFSGRQFSNSRSEMNVSTLELGDSALYLCASSLEGGSYNEQFFGPGTRLTVL.

V is TRBV19 and J is TRBJ2-5; 8 bases are shared with TRBD2. J gave up 1 base and V 5 bases, and 12 bases lay outside the gene matches. The CDR3 contains 17 residues. The germline V gene encodes CDR1 LNHDA and CDR2 SQIVND (reference sequence). The CDR3 DNA is TGTGCCAGTAGTTCATCCCGGGGGGGGACCCCCCAAGAGACCCAGTACTTC. It translates to CASSSSRGGTPQETQYF.

This chain links TRBV5-1 with TRBJ1-3; D gene ambiguous. V gave up 5 bases and J gave up 0 bases, with 9 bases separating them. This CDR3 is 14 amino acids long. Per germline, CDR1 SGHRS and CDR2 YFSETQ. As DNA, the CDR3 is TGCGCCAGCAGGCCGGGGAGCTCTGGAAACACCATATATTTT. Translating gives CASRPGSSGNTIYF.